This T cell receptor beta chain was captured in a study of OX40 agonist ivuxolimab in advanced cancers. Study-wide points: Antigen specificity was not determined for the expanded peripheral T cells.

V dropped 6 bases and J dropped 4; count of bases not matched to a gene: 5. Germline CDR1 MRHNA, CDR2 SNTAGT. The CDR3 covers 15 residues. Produced via immunoSEQ multiplex PCR; TCRdb's table is partial and in-frame only. The sample holds about 86,000 clones; around 88% are singletons and the top ten take roughly 1.4%. There are a few counts of this clone. What it binds is not known. This sequence joins TRBV6-4 and TRBJ2-3, with TRBD2 matching over 12 bases. The receptor was derived from an adult with an advanced solid tumor such as melanoma, head and neck, liver or kidney cancer. The starting material was CD4+ or CD8+ T cells sorted from blood, obtained in a trial of the OX40 agonist ivuxolimab. The CDR3: CASSLLAGGADTQYF. The CDR3 bases are TGTGCCAGCAGCCTACTAGCGGGGGGCGCAGATACGCAGTATTTT.